This entry describes one TCR beta chain. The Seattle patients joined while their infection was active and were tracked longitudinally afterward. How the authors handled the data: Reference gene primer amplification in the assay estimated nucleated cell counts. Only in-frame clones appear in the TCRdb table, and some are missing; sequencing was by immunoSEQ multiplex PCR. Clone size and the V and J calls come from that table; the DNA yielded D and trimming. The sample records 150,000 to 200,000 clones, over 85% being singletons. These data are taken from a study of blood T cell repertoires in COVID-19. The overall study: Acute and convalescent COVID-19 specimens originated in the United States, Italy and Spain. The cDNA or gDNA used as material had been derived from T cells, B-cell-depleted T cells, or PBMCs.

The CDR3 spans 13 residues. Per germline, CDR1 MNHNY and CDR2 SVGAGI (reference sequence). Trimming at V came to 7 bases and at J to 1 base, leaving 3 bases not matched to a gene. The clonotype comes from a woman aged 60-75 years with COVID-19, enrolled during active disease. Source material: peripheral blood. This chain uses TRBV6-6 with TRBJ1-1; 7 nucleotides align to TRBD1. Written as DNA, the CDR3 is TGTGCCAGCAACCGACAGGGGAACACTGAAGCTTTCTTT. It encodes CASNRQGNTEAFF.